One sample yielded the 9 T cell receptor beta chains listed below, sequenced in a study of T cells in localized non-small cell lung cancer. Produced via immunoSEQ multiplex PCR; TCRdb's table is partial and in-frame only. This table has roughly 48,000 clones, approximately 77% appearing once. Material: peripheral blood, obtained before any cancer treatment. The receptors stem from a man between 40 and 69 years old with stage I squamous cell lung carcinoma.

The chain links TRBV19 to TRBJ2-1, with 8 bases aligning to TRBD2. The V gene's germline CDR1 is LNHDA and CDR2 SQIVND (reference sequence). The CDR3 length is 15 residues. With V trimmed by 2 bases and J by 9 bases, 9 bases remained unmatched. This CDR3 is CASSINGGVRGEQFF. CDR3 bases: TGTGCCAGTAGTATAAACGGGGGGGTACGAGGTGAGCAGTTCTTC.

The chain has TRBV6-6 and TRBJ2-5; D remains ambiguous. V was trimmed by 4 bases and J by 5 bases, leaving 5 bases between them. The germline gives CDR1 MNHNY, CDR2 SVGAGI (reference sequence). This CDR3 has 11 amino acids. In DNA form, the CDR3 reads TGTGCCAGCAGTTCAGCGGAGACCCAGTACTTC. This sequence encodes CASSSAETQYF.

V usage is TRBV5-1 and J usage is TRBJ1-2; D may be TRBD1 (6 bases). Germline CDR1 SGHRS, CDR2 YFSETQ. CDR3 length: 16 amino acids. Trimming took 2 bases from V and 8 from J, leaving 22 bases between them. CDR3 nucleotides: TGCGCCAGCAGCTTAGATCCCGGACAGCCACTTGAGGGCTACACCTTC. Amino acids: CASSLDPGQPLEGYTF.

This clone was seen more than once but under ten times. V is TRBV19 and J is TRBJ1-1; D not resolved. The length of the CDR3 is 15 residues. Deletions cut 4 bases from V and 1 base from J, with 13 bases between. Per the germline V gene, CDR1 is LNHDA and CDR2 is SQIVND (reference sequence). The CDR3, as DNA: TGTGCCAGTAGTACCCCGGACGGGAAGAACACTGAAGCTTTCTTT. It codes for CASSTPDGKNTEAFF.

This rearrangement joins TRBV7-3 to TRBJ2-1; D unresolved. V lost 6 bases to trimming and J lost 10 bases, with 16 bases between them. From germline, CDR1 is SGHTA and CDR2 FQGTGA. The CDR3 is 13 residues long. The CDR3 DNA is TGTGCCAGCAGTCTCAGCCATCAGTCGGAGCAGTTCTTC. Translation: CASSLSHQSEQFF.

The chain has TRBV28 and TRBJ2-7; no clear D gene. Germline CDR1 is MDHEN and CDR2 is SYDVKM. The CDR3 loop spans 14 amino acids. V gave up 9 bases and J gave up 0 bases, with 15 bases separating them. Here the CDR3 reads CASRSPTGSYEQYF. As DNA, the CDR3 is TGTGCCAGTCGGTCCCCCACGGGCTCCTACGAGCAGTACTTC.

The chain joins TRBV6-5 to TRBJ1-1; 9 nucleotides agree with TRBD1. CDR3 length equals 13 residues. After removal of 5 bases from V and 5 bases from J, the junction contained 3 bases not matched to a gene. CDR1 is MNHEY, CDR2 SVGAGI, per germline. CDR3 amino acids: CASSRTGVTEAFF. The CDR3 region has the DNA TGTGCCAGCAGTCGGACAGGGGTTACTGAAGCTTTCTTT.

The chain uses TRBV6-5 and TRBJ1-3, with D maybe TRBD1 (5 bases). V shed 2 bases and J shed 8 bases, with 13 bases lying between them. The CDR3 sequence is 14 residues long. Germline CDR1 reads MNHEY; CDR2 reads SVGAGI. The CDR3 is CASSYQSPRDTIYF. DNA of the CDR3: TGTGCCAGCAGTTACCAATCCCCCAGGGACACCATATATTTT.

The V and J genes are TRBV25-1 and TRBJ2-2; perhaps D is TRBD1 or TRBD2 (5 bases each). V lost 8 bases and J lost 4, with 14 bases in between. Germline CDR1 reads MGHDK; CDR2 reads SYGVNS. The CDR3 extends over 14 amino acids. CDR3 loop: CASSSVGVTGELFF. Here the CDR3 DNA reads TGTGCCAGCTCCTCGGTGGGGGTCACCGGGGAGCTGTTTTTT.